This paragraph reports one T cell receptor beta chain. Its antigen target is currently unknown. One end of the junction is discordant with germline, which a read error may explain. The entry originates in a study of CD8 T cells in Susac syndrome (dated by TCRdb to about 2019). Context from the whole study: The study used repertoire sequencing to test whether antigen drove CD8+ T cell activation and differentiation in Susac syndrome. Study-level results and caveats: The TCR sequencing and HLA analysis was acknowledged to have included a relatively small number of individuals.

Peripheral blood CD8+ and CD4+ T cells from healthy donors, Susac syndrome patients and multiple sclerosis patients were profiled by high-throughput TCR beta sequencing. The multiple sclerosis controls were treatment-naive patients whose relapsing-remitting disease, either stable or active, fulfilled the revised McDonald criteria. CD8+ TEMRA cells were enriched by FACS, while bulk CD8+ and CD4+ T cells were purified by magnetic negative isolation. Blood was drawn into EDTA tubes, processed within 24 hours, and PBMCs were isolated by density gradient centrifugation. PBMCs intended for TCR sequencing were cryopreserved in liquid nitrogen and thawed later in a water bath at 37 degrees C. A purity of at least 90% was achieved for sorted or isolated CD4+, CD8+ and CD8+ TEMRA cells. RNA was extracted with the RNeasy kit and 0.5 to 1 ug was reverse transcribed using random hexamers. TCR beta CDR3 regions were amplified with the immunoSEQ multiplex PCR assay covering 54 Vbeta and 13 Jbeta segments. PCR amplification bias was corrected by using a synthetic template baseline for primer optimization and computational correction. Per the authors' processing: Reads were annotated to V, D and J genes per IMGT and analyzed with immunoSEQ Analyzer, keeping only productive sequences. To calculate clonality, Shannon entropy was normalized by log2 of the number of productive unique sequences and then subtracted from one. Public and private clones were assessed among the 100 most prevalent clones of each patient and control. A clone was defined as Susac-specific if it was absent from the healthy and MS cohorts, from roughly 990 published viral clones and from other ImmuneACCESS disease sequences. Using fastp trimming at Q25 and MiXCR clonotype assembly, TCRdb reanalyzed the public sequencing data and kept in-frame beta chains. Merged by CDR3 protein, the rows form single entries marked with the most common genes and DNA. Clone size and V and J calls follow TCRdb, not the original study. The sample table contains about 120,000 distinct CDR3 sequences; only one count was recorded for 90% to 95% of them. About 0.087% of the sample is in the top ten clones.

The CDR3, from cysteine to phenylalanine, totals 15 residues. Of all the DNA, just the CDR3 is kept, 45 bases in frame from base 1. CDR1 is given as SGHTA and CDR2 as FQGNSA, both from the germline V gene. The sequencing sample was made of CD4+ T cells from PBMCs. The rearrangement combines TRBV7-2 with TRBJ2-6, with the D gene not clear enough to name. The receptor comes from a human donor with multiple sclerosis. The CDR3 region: CASSLGRPGANVLTF. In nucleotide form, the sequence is TGTGCCAGCAGCTTAGGCAGGCCTGGTGCCAACGTCCTGACTTTC.